In its sample, the clone carrying this T cell receptor (beta chain) was seen a few times. Source study methods: Estimates of nucleated cell counts were drawn from the amplification of reference gene primers. Using immunoSEQ multiplex PCR, the repertoire was profiled, and TCRdb retains in-frame clones only, with some absent. V and J calls and clone size are those listed in that table; D and trimming were worked out from the DNA. This sample has some 100,000 clones, with almost 90% found just once. Between the trimmed V and J ends, which lost 5 bases and 4 bases, there was a span of 12 bases. Germline CDR1 reads KGHSH; CDR2 reads LQKENI. The CDR3 length is 13 residues. The sample belongs to a study of blood T cell repertoires in COVID-19. Looking at the study overall: Samples taken during acute and convalescent COVID-19 were collected in the United States, Italy and Spain. T cells, B-cell-depleted T cells, or PBMCs provided the cDNA or gDNA that served as material.

This sequence joins TRBV18 and TRBJ2-7; possible D gene TRBD2, 5 bases. This TCR was sampled from a woman in her sixties or seventies with acute or convalescent COVID-19. Sequencing was done on a sample of peripheral blood. CDR3 sequence: CASSSADGYEQYF. As DNA, the CDR3 is TGTGCCAGCTCATCAGCGGACGGATACGAGCAGTACTTC.